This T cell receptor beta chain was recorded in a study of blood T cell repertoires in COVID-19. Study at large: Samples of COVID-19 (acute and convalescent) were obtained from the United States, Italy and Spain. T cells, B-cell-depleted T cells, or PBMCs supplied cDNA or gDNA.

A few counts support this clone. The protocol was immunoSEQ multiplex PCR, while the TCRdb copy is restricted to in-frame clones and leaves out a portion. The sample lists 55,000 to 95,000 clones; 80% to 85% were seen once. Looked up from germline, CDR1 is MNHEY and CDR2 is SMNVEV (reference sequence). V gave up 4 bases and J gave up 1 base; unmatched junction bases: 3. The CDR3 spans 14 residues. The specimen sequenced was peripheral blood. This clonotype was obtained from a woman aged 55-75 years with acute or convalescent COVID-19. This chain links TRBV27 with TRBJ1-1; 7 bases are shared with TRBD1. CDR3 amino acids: CASSSDRENTEAFF. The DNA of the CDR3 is TGTGCCAGCAGTTCAGACAGGGAGAACACTGAAGCTTTCTTT.